This TCR beta chain derives from a study of cytomegalovirus exposure and HLA in healthy donors. Study details: An early data release held some 85 million unique TCRs from HLA-typed donors. General study findings and limits: For TCR beta chains, V- and J-gene trimming was later linked to a missense DCLRE1C variant. One later analysis reportedly identified an Asian-associated ancestry cluster that showed fewer N-insertions than the roughly 700-donor mean.

On this clone: Its antigen is undetermined.

The PCR employed 60 Vbeta primers together with 13 Jbeta primers. Assay used: immunoSEQ multiplex PCR; TCRdb lists only in-frame clones, some missing. Of 160,000 or so clones listed, roughly 85% are singletons. Germline CDR1 reads KGHSH; CDR2 reads LQKENI. V lost 4 bases and J lost 6; bases outside the gene matches: 12. This CDR3 is 16 amino acids long. The V call is TRBV18, the J call TRBJ2-7; 10 positions match TRBD1. The sequence derives from a woman aged 40-49 years in good health and CMV-seronegative. Sequencing was performed on PBMCs. CDR3 sequence: CASSRGQGLRRGEQYF. The CDR3 DNA follows: TGTGCCAGCTCACGGGGACAGGGGTTGCGAAGGGGCGAGCAGTACTTC.